These 26 T cell receptor beta chains share one sample of origin, sequenced in a study of human T cells and chemical hapten exposure. The time point: pre-sensitization, week 0. Treatment specified: therapeutic diphenylcyclopropenone sensitization with weekly scalp DPC. TCRdb re-called the RACE reads through MiXCR, storing one row per CDR3 protein. The data hold 380,000 or so distinct CDR3 sequences, with around 5.5% observed a single time. Sequences were derived from whole blood, sampled in connection with sensitization to the hapten diphenylcyclopropenone (DPC). These receptors originate from a woman younger than 35 with alopecia areata. Some clones in this sample may be carry-over from other donors' samples.

The chain employs TRBV20-1 and TRBJ2-3; 10 nucleotides line up with TRBD2. From germline, CDR1 is DFQATT and CDR2 SNEGSKA (reference sequence). This CDR3 region has 17 residues. The V gene end was trimmed by 2 bases and the J gene end by 6 bases; junction bases not matched to a gene: 14. The CDR3, as DNA: TGCAGTGCTAGAACGCCCGAAGCGGGGGGGCCGTTGGATACGCAGTATTTT. Its translation is CSARTPEAGGPLDTQYF.

On this clonotype itself: A much larger clone differs from this one at a single base, so this may be a read error. This rearrangement joins TRBV13 to TRBJ1-3; D gene unclear. Per germline, CDR1 PRHDT and CDR2 FYEKMQ (reference sequence). The V end was cut by 5 bases, the J end by 3 bases, with 17 bases between. This CDR3 comprises 16 residues. CDR3 sequence reads: CASSKGTPFFGNTIYF. CDR3 coding DNA: TGTGCCAGCAGCAAAGGAACTCCATTCTTTGGAAACACCATATATTTT.

V and J are TRBV4-3 and TRBJ2-3; TRBD2 might be the D (6 bases). Germline CDR1 reads LGHNA; CDR2 reads YSLEER. The CDR3 contains 16 residues. The V and J ends lost 1 base and 6 bases respectively, with 17 bases between them. CDR3 sequence (DNA): TGCGCCAGCAGCCAAGGTGGAGGGCCGGTAGGGGATACGCAGTATTTT. The encoded protein is CASSQGGGPVGDTQYF.

This clonotype was counted at least ten times. V is TRBV7-2 and J is TRBJ1-2; 7 positions match TRBD1. V lost 3 bases, J lost 2 bases, and 21 bases stayed unmatched. The CDR3 totals 20 residues. Per germline, CDR1 SGHTA and CDR2 FQGNSA. The CDR3 DNA sequence: TGTGCCAGCAGCTTTAAGAGAGTGAAGAGGTTAGGACAGGCCAACTATGGCTACACCTTC. Translated: CASSFKRVKRLGQANYGYTF. The entire variable domain, with the rest obtained from reference TRBV7-2 and TRBJ1-2, is as follows: GAGVSQSPSNKVTEKGKDVELRCDPISGHTALYWYRQSLGQGLEFLIYFQGNSAPDKSGLPSDRFSAERTGGSVSTLTIQRTQQEDSAVYLCASSFKRVKRLGQANYGYTFGSGTRLTVV.

This clonotype turned up a few times. This chain connects TRBV7-9 to TRBJ2-3, with 12 positions matching TRBD2. V gave up 3 bases and J gave up 4 bases; unmatched junction bases: 5. CDR1 SEHNR and CDR2 FQNEAQ come from the germline V gene (reference sequence). The CDR3 has 16 residues. For the CDR3, the DNA is TGTGCCAGCAGCTTCCGACTAGCGGGGGTCGCAGATACGCAGTATTTT. Protein product: CASSFRLAGVADTQYF. Together with reference TRBV7-9 and TRBJ2-3, the CDR3 gives the full variable domain: DTGVSQNPRHKITKRGQNVTFRCDPISEHNRLYWYRQTLGQGPEFLTYFQNEAQLEKSRLLSDRFSAERPKGSFSTLEIQRTEQGDSAMYLCASSFRLAGVADTQYFGPGTRLTVL.

The CDR3 loop reads CASSRGARANVLTF. CDR3 sequence (DNA): TGTGCCAGCAGTAGGGGGGCACGAGCCAACGTCCTGACTTTC. V and J are TRBV6-5 and TRBJ2-6; D could derive from TRBD1 or TRBD2 (6 bases each). This CDR3 has 14 residues. Trimming pared 5 bases from V and 7 bases from J, leaving 12 bases between. Germline V gene sequence: CDR1 MNHEY, CDR2 SVGAGI.

This clonotype was counted between two and nine times. The chain combines TRBV4-3 with TRBJ1-6; D is uncertain. V was clipped by 0 bases and J by 5 bases, with 8 bases between them. This CDR3 has 15 amino acids. The germline gives CDR1 LGHNA, CDR2 YSLEER. CDR3 protein: CASSQDPGNNSPLHF. CDR3 coding DNA: TGCGCCAGCAGCCAAGATCCCGGAAATAATTCACCCCTCCACTTT.

The V and J genes are TRBV12-3 or TRBV12-4 and TRBJ2-5; TRBD1 is a possible D gene (5 bases). V dropped 6 bases and J dropped 1 base, with 12 bases sitting between them. The CDR3 loop spans 14 amino acids. CDR3 coding DNA: TGTGCCAGCAGCCCAGGGCGGTCCCAAGAGACCCAGTACTTC. Amino acids: CASSPGRSQETQYF.

The table lists this clonotype with many counts. The DNA for the CDR3 is TGTGCCAGCAGTGGGGGGACAGGGGGGAATTCACCCCTCCACTTT. Translation gives CASSGGTGGNSPLHF. V is TRBV27 and J is TRBJ1-6; TRBD1 agrees at 11 bases. Germline V gives CDR1 MNHEY, CDR2 SMNVEV (reference sequence). The V and J ends lost 5 bases and 7 bases, in that order; junction bases with no gene match: 4. The CDR3 length is 15 residues.

This clonotype turned up a few times. The gene calls are TRBV6-6 and TRBJ2-1; 8 nucleotides match TRBD1. With 6 bases clipped from V and 7 bases from J, the junction kept 5 bases outside the gene matches. The CDR3 is made up of 13 amino acids. Germline V lookup: CDR1 MNHNY, CDR2 SVGAGI (reference sequence). The DNA for the CDR3 is TGTGCCAGCAGAAAGGACAGGGCGAATGAGCAGTTCTTC. Residues: CASRKDRANEQFF.

This clonotype turned up a few times. The CDR3 DNA sequence: TGTGCCAGCAGCTTGGTTCGTTATTCGGGGGCCAACGTCCTGACTTTC. As protein: CASSLVRYSGANVLTF. J is TRBJ2-6 and V is TRBV5-4; D ambiguous. Deletions cut 0 bases from V and 4 bases from J, with 11 bases between. CDR1 and CDR2 from the germline V gene are SGHNT and YYREEE (reference sequence). The CDR3 length is 16 residues.

This clonotype was counted at least ten times. This chain connects TRBV20-1 to TRBJ2-3; tentatively, D is TRBD2 (6 bases). The ends were cut back, 7 bases at V and 1 base at J, with 9 bases in the middle. The CDR3 runs to 12 residues. CDR1 and CDR2 (germline): DFQATT, SNEGSKA (reference sequence). CDR3 sequence reads: CSEASGTDTQYF. In nucleotides, the CDR3 is TGCAGTGAGGCTAGCGGCACAGATACGCAGTATTTT.

This clonotype turned up a few times. V and J are TRBV7-2 and TRBJ2-5; 8 bases line up with TRBD1. Trimming removed 5 bases from V and 5 bases from J; junction bases left unmatched: 10. Germline V lookup: CDR1 SGHTA, CDR2 FQGNSA. The CDR3 has 15 residues. The chain's CDR3 is CASSRTGYLVETQYF. The CDR3 DNA sequence: TGTGCCAGCAGCCGGACAGGGTACCTCGTGGAGACCCAGTACTTC.

This clonotype was found many times. CDR3 region: CASSLGGYSPLHF. Here the CDR3 DNA reads TGTGCCAGCAGTTTAGGAGGATATTCACCCCTCCACTTT. The chain recombines TRBV12-3 or TRBV12-4 with TRBJ1-6; D is unresolved. The CDR3 spans 13 residues. Trimming took 1 base from V and 8 from J, leaving 6 bases between them.

This clonotype was detected many times. The CDR3 protein is CASSQDGTGGPRALHF. The CDR3 DNA sequence: TGTGCCAGCAGCCAAGATGGGACAGGGGGCCCTCGGGCCCTCCACTTT. V usage is TRBV4-2 and J usage is TRBJ1-6, with 12 bases identical to TRBD1. V trimming: 0 bases; J trimming: 14 bases; junction bases outside the gene matches: 8. Per germline, CDR1 LGHNA and CDR2 YNFKEQ. The CDR3 totals 16 residues.

This clonotype was detected many times. The CDR3 reads CASTRNTEAFF. DNA for the CDR3: TGTGCCAGCACCCGGAACACTGAAGCTTTCTTT. This chain links TRBV12-3 or TRBV12-4 with TRBJ1-1, with unresolved D. The V end was cut by 7 bases, the J end by 1 base, with 4 bases between. The CDR3 runs 11 residues.

This clonotype occurred a few times. This rearrangement joins TRBV18 to TRBJ2-4; D tentatively fits TRBD1 or TRBD2 (5 bases each). This CDR3 is 18 amino acids long. Trimming took 2 bases from V and 8 from J, leaving 25 bases between them. The germline V gene has CDR1 KGHSH and CDR2 LQKENI. The CDR3 DNA is TGTGCCAGCTCACCAGACAGCGGAAGCAACCCTGGCAGTGACATTCAGTACTTC. Its protein product is CASSPDSGSNPGSDIQYF.

Comments on this clonotype: A single base separates this from a much larger clone, so it may be a read error. The chain recombines TRBV6-1 with TRBJ2-1; D is possibly TRBD1 (6 bases). In germline, CDR1 is MNHNS, CDR2 SASEGT. This CDR3 comprises 15 residues. Trimming stripped 3 bases from V and 2 bases from J, with 11 bases between. The CDR3 coding sequence is TGTGCCAGCAGTGAGGCGAGGGGGACCTACAATGAGCAGTTCTTC. This translates into CASSEARGTYNEQFF.

This clonotype has at least ten counts. V gene TRBV27 combines with J gene TRBJ1-4; D may be TRBD1 (5 bases). The CDR3 sequence is 17 residues long. Trimming pared 5 bases from V and 5 bases from J, leaving 21 bases between. Germline V gives CDR1 MNHEY, CDR2 SMNVEV (reference sequence). This chain's CDR3 is CASSLRWGTSKNEKLFF. The DNA of the CDR3 is TGTGCCAGCAGTCTTAGGTGGGGGACGTCAAAAAATGAAAAACTGTTTTTT.

The table lists this clonotype with many counts. The CDR3 protein is CSATSTMPGNTIYF. The CDR3 region has the DNA TGCAGTGCTACTTCGACTATGCCTGGAAACACCATATATTTT. The J gene is TRBJ1-3, the V gene TRBV20-1, with D hard to call. CDR1 and CDR2 (germline): DFQATT, SNEGSKA (reference sequence). The CDR3 length is 14 residues. V was clipped by 4 bases and J by 2 bases, with 12 bases between them.

The rearrangement uses TRBV20-1 and TRBJ2-3; D call uncertain. Trimming cost V 5 bases and J 5 bases, with 8 bases left between them. Per germline, CDR1 DFQATT and CDR2 SNEGSKA (reference sequence). The CDR3 loop spans 11 amino acids. The CDR3 reads CSAGLLDTQYF. Written as DNA, the CDR3 is TGCAGTGCTGGATTACTAGATACGCAGTATTTT.

The gene calls are TRBV9 and TRBJ2-3, with D tentatively TRBD2 (5 bases). The ends were cut back, 3 bases at V and 9 bases at J, with 11 bases in the middle. Germline CDR1 and CDR2: SGDLS and YYNGEE. This CDR3 comprises 12 residues. The CDR3 reads CASSATKLTQYF. The DNA for the CDR3 is TGTGCCAGCAGCGCGACTAAGCTAACGCAGTATTTT.

The chain combines TRBV6-1 with TRBJ2-2; TRBD2 matches 10 bases. Germline CDR1 is MNHNS and CDR2 is SASEGT. The CDR3 sequence is 19 residues long. Unmatched junction bases numbered 20, after V lost 6 bases and J lost 7 bases. As DNA, the CDR3 is TGTGCCAGCAGCCGAACCGACAGCTTTAGCGGGGGGATTGGCGGGGAGCTGTTTTTT. Translating it yields CASSRTDSFSGGIGGELFF.

The V gene is TRBV6-6, the J gene TRBJ1-5, with 7 bases identical to TRBD1. The CDR3 consists of 15 residues. The junction had 3 bases not matched to a gene; V was cut back by 0 bases and J by 4 bases. Germline assignment: CDR1 MNHNY and CDR2 SVGAGI (reference sequence). The CDR3 region has the DNA TGTGCCAGCAGTTACTCCGGGACAGCGAATCAGCCCCAGCATTTT. Protein product: CASSYSGTANQPQHF.

The table lists this clonotype with a few counts. The V call is TRBV18, the J call TRBJ2-5; D is perhaps TRBD1 (6 bases). Looked up from germline, CDR1 is KGHSH and CDR2 is LQKENI. V lost 3 bases and J 2 bases, leaving 10 bases between the germline ends. CDR3 length: 14 amino acids. CDR3 loop: CASSPWTVQETQYF. For the CDR3, the DNA is TGTGCCAGCTCACCTTGGACAGTTCAAGAGACCCAGTACTTC.

This chain connects TRBV7-9 to TRBJ2-3; D is perhaps TRBD2 (6 bases). The CDR3 runs 14 residues. V shed 8 bases and J shed 2 bases, with 14 bases lying between them. CDR1 and CDR2 from the germline V gene are SEHNR and FQNEAQ (reference sequence). The CDR3 protein is CASGDGLSTDTQYF. The CDR3 nucleotides read TGTGCCAGCGGAGACGGACTATCCACAGATACGCAGTATTTT.